This T cell receptor beta chain was identified in a study of Ad26.COV2.S vaccination and SARS-CoV-2 variants. Study information: Ad26.COV2.S arm of COV1001 included the donor. Once, or twice with 56 days between doses, Ad26.COV2.S was given intramuscularly.

The treatment: around 19 received Ad26.COV2.S at low or high dose, single or two shots; roughly 5 received placebo; per-sample allocation not given. Sampling took place 63 days after the first vaccine or placebo injection. The CDR3 totals 13 residues. V lost 4 bases and J lost 1, with 7 bases in between. Germline CDR1 is LNHDA and CDR2 is SQIVND (reference sequence). Profiled with immunoSEQ multiplex PCR; TCRdb holds only in-frame clones, not every one. The repertoire holds roughly 330,000 clones, roughly 90% seen once, with around 5.5% in the top ten. The clonotype originates from a person between 18 and 65 years old who received the Ad26.COV2.S COVID-19 vaccine or a placebo. Sequenced material: peripheral blood, taken in a trial of Ad26.COV2.S vaccine versus placebo. The chain has TRBV19 and TRBJ1-1; weak D call: TRBD1 (6 bases). The CDR3 sequence: CASSTGANTEAFF. CDR3 sequence (DNA): TGTGCCAGTAGTACAGGGGCGAACACTGAAGCTTTCTTT.